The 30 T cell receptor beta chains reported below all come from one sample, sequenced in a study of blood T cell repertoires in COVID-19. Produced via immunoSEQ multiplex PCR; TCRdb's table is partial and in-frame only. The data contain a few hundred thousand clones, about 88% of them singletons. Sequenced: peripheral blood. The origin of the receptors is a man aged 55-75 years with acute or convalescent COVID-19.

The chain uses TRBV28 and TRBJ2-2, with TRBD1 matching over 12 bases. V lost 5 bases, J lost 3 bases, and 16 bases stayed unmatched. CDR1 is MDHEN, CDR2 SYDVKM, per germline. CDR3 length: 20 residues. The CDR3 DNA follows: TGTGCCAGCAGTCCTCCCCCCCCGGGACAGGGGGCGCTTGACACCGGGGAGCTGTTTTTT. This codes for CASSPPPPGQGALDTGELFF.

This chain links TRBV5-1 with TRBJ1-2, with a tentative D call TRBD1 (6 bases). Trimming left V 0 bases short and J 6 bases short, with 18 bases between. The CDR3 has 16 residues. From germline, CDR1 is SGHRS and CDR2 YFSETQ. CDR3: CASSLGTGGRVHGYTF. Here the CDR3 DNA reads TGCGCCAGCAGCTTGGGGACGGGGGGGCGTGTTCATGGCTACACCTTC.

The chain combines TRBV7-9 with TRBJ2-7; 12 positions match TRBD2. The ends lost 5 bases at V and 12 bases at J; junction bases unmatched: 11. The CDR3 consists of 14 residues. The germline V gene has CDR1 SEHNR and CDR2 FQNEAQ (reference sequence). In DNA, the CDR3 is TGTGCCAGCAGCACAGCACCTAGCGGGGGGGCGGTGTACTTC. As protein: CASSTAPSGGAVYF.

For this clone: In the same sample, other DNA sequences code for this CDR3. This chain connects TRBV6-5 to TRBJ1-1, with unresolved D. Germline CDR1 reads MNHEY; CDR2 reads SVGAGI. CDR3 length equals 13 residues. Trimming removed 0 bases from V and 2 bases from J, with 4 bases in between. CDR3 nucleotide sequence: TGTGCCAGCAGTTACTCGAGAAACACTGAAGCTTTCTTT. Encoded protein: CASSYSRNTEAFF.

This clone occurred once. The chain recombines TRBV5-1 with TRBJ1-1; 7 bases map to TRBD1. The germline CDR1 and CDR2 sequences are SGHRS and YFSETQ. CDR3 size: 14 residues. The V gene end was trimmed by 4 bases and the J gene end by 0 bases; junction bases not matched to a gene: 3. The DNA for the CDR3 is TGCGCCAGCAGCGCGGACAGGCTGAACACTGAAGCTTTCTTT. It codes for CASSADRLNTEAFF.

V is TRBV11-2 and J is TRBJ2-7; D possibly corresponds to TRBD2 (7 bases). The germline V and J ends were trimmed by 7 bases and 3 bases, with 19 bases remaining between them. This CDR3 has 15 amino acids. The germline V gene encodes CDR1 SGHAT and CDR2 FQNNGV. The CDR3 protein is CASNHQAGDYYEQYF. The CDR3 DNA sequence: TGTGCCAGCAACCACCAGGCAGGGGACTACTACGAGCAGTACTTC.

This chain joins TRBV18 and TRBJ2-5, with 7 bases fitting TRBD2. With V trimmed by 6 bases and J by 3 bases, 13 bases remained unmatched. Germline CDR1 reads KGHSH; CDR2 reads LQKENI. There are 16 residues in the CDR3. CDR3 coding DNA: TGTGCCAGCTCCCCTTTAGCGGGCCAACCCGAAGAGACCCAGTACTTC. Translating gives CASSPLAGQPEETQYF. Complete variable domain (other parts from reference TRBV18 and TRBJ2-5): NAGVMQNPRHLVRRRGQEARLRCSPMKGHSHVYWYRQLPEEGLKFMVYLQKENIIDESGMPKERFSAEFPKEGPSILRIQQVVRGDSAAYFCASSPLAGQPEETQYFGPGTRLLVL.

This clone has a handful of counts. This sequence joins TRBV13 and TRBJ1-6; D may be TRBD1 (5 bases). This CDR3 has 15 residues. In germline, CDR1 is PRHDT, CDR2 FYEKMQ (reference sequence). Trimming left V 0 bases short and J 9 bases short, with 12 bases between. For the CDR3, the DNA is TGTGCCAGCAGCTTAGGTATAGGGGCGGCTTCACCCCTCCACTTT. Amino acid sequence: CASSLGIGAASPLHF.

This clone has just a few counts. CDR3 nucleotide sequence: TGCAGCGTTATACAGGGCATGAACACTGAAGCTTTCTTT. Translating it yields CSVIQGMNTEAFF. This chain connects TRBV29-1 to TRBJ1-1; a weak D match, TRBD1 (6 bases). CDR1 is SQVTM and CDR2 is ANQGSEA in the germline V gene. The CDR3 is 13 amino acids. Between the trimmed V and J ends, which lost 5 bases and 0 bases, there was a span of 10 bases.

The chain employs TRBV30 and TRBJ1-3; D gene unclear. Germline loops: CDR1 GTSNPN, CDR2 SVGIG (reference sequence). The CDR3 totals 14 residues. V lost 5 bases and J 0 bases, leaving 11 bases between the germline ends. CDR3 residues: CAWRQAPSGNTIYF. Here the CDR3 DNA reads TGTGCCTGGCGCCAGGCCCCCTCTGGAAACACCATATATTTT.

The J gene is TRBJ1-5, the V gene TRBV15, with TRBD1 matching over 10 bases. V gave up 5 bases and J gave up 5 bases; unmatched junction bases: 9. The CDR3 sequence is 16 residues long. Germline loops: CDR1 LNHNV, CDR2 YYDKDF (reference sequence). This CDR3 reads CATSDRDRGIYQPQHF. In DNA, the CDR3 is TGTGCCACCAGCGATCGGGACAGGGGAATCTATCAGCCCCAGCATTTT.

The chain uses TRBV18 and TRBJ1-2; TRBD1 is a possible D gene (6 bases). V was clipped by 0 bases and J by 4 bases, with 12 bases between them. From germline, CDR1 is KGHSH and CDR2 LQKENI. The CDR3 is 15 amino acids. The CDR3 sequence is CASSPPTGVGYGYTF. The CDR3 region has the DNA TGTGCCAGCTCACCACCGACAGGAGTGGGCTATGGCTACACCTTC.

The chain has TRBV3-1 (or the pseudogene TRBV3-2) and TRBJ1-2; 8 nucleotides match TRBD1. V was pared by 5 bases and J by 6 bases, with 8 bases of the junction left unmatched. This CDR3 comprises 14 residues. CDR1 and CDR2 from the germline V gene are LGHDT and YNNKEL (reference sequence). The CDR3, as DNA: TGTGCCAGCAGCATAACAGGGGGGATGGATGGCTACACCTTC. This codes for CASSITGGMDGYTF.

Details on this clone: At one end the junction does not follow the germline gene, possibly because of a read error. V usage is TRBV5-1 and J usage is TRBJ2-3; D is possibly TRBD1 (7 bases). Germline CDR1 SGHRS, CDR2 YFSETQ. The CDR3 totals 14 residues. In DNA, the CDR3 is TGCGCCAGCAGCGTTGGAGGGGGCACCGATACGCAGTATTTT. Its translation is CASSVGGGTDTQYF.

This chain's CDR3 is CASSLSGAREKLFF. CDR3 coding DNA: TGTGCCAGCAGTTTATCAGGGGCTCGGGAAAAACTGTTTTTT. The chain employs TRBV27 and TRBJ1-4, with TRBD1 as a possible D gene (5 bases). CDR1 and CDR2 from the germline V gene are MNHEY and SMNVEV (reference sequence). V dropped 0 bases and J dropped 8 bases, with 10 bases sitting between them. The CDR3 contains 14 residues.

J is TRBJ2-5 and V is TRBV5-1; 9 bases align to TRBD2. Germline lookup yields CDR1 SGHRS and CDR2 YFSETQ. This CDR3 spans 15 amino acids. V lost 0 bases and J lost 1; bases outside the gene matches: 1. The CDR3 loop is CASSLGGGAQETQYF. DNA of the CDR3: TGCGCCAGCAGCTTGGGCGGGGGGGCCCAAGAGACCCAGTACTTC.

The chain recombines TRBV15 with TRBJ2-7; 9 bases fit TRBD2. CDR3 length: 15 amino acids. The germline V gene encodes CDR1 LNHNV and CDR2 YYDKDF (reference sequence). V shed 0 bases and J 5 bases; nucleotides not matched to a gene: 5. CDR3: CATSRDRTSAHEQYF. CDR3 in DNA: TGTGCCACCAGCAGAGATCGGACTAGCGCGCACGAGCAGTACTTC.

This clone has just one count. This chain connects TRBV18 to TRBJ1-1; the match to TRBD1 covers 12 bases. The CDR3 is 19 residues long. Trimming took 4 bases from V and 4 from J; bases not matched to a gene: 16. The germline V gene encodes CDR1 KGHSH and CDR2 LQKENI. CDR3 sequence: CASSQITPGTGGGSTEAFF. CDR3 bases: TGTGCCAGCTCACAAATAACACCCGGGACAGGGGGCGGGAGCACTGAAGCTTTCTTT.

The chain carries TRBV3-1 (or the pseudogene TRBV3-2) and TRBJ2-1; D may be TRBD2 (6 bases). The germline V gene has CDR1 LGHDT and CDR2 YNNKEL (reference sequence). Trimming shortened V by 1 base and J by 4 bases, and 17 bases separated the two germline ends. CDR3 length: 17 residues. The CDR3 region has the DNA TGTGCCAGCAGCCAAGCCCTCCGGGGGACTTGGTACAATGAGCAGTTCTTC. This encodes CASSQALRGTWYNEQFF.

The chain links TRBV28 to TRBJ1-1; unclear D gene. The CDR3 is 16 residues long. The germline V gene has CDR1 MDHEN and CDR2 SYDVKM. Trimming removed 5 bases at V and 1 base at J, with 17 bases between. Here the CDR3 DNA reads TGTGCCAGCAGTAAGTTTCTGGGCCCTCGGAACACTGAAGCTTTCTTT. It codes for CASSKFLGPRNTEAFF.

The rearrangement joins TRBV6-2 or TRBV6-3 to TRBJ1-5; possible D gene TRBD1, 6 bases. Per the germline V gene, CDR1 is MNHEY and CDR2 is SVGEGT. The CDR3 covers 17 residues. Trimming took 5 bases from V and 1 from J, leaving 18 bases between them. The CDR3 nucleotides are TGTGCCAGCAGTCTCGGACAGCTTACGAGGAGCAATCAGCCCCAGCATTTT. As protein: CASSLGQLTRSNQPQHF.

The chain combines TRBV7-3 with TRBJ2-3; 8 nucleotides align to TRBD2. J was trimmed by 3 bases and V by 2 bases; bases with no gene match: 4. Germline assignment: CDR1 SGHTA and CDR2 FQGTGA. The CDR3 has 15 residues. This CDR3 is CASSLAGGQTDTQYF. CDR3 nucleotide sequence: TGTGCCAGCAGCTTAGCGGGGGGCCAGACAGATACGCAGTATTTT. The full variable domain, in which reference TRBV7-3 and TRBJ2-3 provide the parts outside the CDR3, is GAGVSQTPSNKVTEKGKYVELRCDPISGHTALYWYRQSLGQGPEFLIYFQGTGAADDSGLPNDRFFAVRPEGSVSTLKIQRTERGDSAVYLCASSLAGGQTDTQYFGPGTRLTVL.

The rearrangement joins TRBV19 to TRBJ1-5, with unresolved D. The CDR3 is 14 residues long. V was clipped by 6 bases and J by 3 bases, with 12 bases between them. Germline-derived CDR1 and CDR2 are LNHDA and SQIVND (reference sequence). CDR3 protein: CASRRGRDNQPQHF. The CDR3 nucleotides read TGTGCCAGTAGGCGGGGTCGGGACAATCAGCCCCAGCATTTT.

CDR3 nucleotide sequence: TGTGCCAGCAGCCACCGGGACAGGGGGCTCGCCGGGGAGCTGTTTTTT. Protein product: CASSHRDRGLAGELFF. The rearrangement joins TRBV3-1 (or the pseudogene TRBV3-2) to TRBJ2-2; 12 bases line up with TRBD1. The V segment lost 3 bases and the J segment 6 bases; nucleotides outside the gene matches: 5. Germline assignment: CDR1 LGHDT and CDR2 YNNKEL (reference sequence). This CDR3 is built from 16 residues.

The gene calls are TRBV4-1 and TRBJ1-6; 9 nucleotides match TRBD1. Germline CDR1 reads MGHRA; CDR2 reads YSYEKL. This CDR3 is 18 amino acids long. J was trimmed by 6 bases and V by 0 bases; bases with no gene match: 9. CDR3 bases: TGCGCCAGCAGCCAAGATAATCTTCGACAGGGGGGTAATTCACCCCTCCACTTT. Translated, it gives CASSQDNLRQGGNSPLHF.

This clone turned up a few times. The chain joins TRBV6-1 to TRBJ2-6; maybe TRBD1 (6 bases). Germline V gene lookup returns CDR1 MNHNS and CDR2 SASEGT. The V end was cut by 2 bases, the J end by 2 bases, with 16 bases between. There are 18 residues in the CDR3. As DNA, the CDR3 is TGTGCCAGCAGTGAATTTGGGGGCAGAGCCACTGGGGCCAACGTCCTGACTTTC. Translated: CASSEFGGRATGANVLTF.

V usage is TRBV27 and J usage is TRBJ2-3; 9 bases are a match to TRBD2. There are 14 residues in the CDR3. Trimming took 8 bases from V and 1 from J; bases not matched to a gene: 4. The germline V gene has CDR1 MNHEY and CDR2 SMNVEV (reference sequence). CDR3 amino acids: CASGPSGGTDTQYF. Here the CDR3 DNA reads TGTGCCAGCGGGCCTAGCGGGGGCACAGATACGCAGTATTTT.

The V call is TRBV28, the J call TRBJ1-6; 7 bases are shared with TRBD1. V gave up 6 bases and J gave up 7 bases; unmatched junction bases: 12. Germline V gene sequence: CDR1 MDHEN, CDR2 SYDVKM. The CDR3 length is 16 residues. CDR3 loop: CASSLDRLKFNSPLHF. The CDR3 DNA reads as TGTGCCAGCAGCCTGGACAGGCTCAAATTCAATTCACCCCTCCACTTT.

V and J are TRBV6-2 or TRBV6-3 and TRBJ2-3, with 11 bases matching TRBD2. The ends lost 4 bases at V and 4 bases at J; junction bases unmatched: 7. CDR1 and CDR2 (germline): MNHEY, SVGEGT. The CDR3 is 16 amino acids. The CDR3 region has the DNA TGTGCCAGCAGTTTGCTAGCGGGGGGCCTCCCAGATACGCAGTATTTT. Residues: CASSLLAGGLPDTQYF.

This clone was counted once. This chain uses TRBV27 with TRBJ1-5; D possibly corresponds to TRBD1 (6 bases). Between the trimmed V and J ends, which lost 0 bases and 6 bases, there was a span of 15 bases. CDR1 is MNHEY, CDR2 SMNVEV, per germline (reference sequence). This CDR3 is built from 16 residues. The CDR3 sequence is CASSLSHRADSQPQHF. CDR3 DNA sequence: TGTGCCAGCAGTTTATCGCACCGTGCGGACAGTCAGCCCCAGCATTTT.